This TCR beta chain appears in the sequencing data of a study of cytomegalovirus exposure and HLA in healthy donors. General study points: The study put 150 to 200 TCR beta chains on its list as cytomegalovirus-associated. Later analysis reportedly placed an Asian-associated ancestry cluster below the roughly 670-donor mean in N-insertions. Cytomegalovirus status was reportedly diagnosed by the classifier with high specificity and sensitivity.

About this clone: The antigen remains undetermined.

The PCR contained 60 Vbeta and 13 Jbeta primers. This table comes from immunoSEQ multiplex PCR, and its TCRdb copy is limited to in-frame clones, with some not included. The sample lists around 100,000 clones, 75% to 80% occurring once. The sample taken for sequencing was PBMCs. This TCR was sampled from a middle-aged woman in good health and CMV-seropositive.

The CDR3 spells CASSVDPNRFNTGELFF. As DNA, the CDR3 is TGTGCCAGCAGCGTAGACCCCAACAGATTCAACACCGGGGAGCTGTTTTTT. This sequence joins TRBV9 and TRBJ2-2; D is undetermined. Germline V CDR1 and CDR2: SGDLS, YYNGEE. The CDR3 covers 17 residues. Deletions cut 0 bases from V and 2 bases from J, with 14 bases between.